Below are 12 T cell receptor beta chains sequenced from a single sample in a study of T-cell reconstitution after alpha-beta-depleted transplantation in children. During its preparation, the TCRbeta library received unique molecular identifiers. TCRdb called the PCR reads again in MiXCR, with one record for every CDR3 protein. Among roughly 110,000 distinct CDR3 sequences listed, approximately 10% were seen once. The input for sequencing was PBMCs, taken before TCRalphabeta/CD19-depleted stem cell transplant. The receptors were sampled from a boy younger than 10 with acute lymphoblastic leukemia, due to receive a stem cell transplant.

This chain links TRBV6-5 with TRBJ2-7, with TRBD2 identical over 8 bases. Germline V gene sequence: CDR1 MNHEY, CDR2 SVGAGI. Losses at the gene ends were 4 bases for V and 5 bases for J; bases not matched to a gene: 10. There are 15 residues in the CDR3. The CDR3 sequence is CASSWTGGEPHEQYF. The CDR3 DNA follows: TGTGCCAGCAGTTGGACGGGGGGGGAGCCCCACGAGCAGTACTTC.

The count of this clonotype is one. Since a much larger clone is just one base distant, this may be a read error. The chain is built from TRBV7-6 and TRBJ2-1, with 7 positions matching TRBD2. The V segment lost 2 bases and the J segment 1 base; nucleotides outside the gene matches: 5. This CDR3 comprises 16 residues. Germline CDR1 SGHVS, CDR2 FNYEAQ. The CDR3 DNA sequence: TGTGCCAGCAGCTTAAGAGTGGGAGGGTCCTACAATGAGCAGTTCTTC. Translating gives CASSLRVGGSYNEQFF.

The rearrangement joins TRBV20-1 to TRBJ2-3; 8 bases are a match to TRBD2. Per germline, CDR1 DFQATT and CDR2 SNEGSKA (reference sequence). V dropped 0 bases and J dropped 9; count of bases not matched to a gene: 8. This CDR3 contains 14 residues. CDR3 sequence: CSARDLRAGETQYF. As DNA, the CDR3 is TGCAGTGCTAGAGATCTCAGAGCGGGAGAGACGCAGTATTTT.

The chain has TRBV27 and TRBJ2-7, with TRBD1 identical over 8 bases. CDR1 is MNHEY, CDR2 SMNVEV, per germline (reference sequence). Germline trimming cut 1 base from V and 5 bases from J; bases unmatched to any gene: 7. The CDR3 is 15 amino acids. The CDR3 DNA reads TGTGCCAGCAGTTTATTACCCGGACAGGGTGACGAGCAGTACTTC. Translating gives CASSLLPGQGDEQYF.

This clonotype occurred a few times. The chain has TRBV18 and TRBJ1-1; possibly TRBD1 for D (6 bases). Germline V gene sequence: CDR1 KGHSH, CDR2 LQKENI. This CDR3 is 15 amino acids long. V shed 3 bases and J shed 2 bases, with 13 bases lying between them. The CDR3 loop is CASSPRDTSNTEAFF. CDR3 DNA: TGTGCCAGCTCACCTCGGGACACCTCCAACACTGAAGCTTTCTTT.

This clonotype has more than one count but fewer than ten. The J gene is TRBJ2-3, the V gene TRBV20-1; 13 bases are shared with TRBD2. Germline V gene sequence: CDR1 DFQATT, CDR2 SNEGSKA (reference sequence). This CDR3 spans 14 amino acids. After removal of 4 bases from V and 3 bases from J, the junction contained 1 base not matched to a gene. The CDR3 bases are TGCAGTGCTAAACTAGCGGGAGGGACAGATACGCAGTATTTT. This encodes CSAKLAGGTDTQYF.

For the CDR3, the DNA is TGTGCCAGCAGCTACGGGACCTACGAGCAGTACTTC. Translation: CASSYGTYEQYF. J is TRBJ2-7 and V is TRBV7-2; perhaps TRBD2 as D (5 bases). Trimming took off 4 bases at V and 2 bases at J, with 6 bases between the two ends. There are 12 residues in the CDR3. Germline lookup yields CDR1 SGHTA and CDR2 FQGNSA.

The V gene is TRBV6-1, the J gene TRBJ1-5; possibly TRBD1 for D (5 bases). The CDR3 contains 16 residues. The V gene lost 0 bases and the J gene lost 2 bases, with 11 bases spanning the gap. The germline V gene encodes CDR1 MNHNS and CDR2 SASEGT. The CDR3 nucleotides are TGTGCCAGCAGTGAAGCGCGGGGCGGGCGCAATCAGCCCCAGCATTTT. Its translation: CASSEARGGRNQPQHF.

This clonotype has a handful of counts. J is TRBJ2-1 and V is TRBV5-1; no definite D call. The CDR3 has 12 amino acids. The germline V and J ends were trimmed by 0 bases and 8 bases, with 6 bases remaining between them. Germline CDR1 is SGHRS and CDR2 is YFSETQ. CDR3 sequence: CASSLAWHEQFF. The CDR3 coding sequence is TGCGCCAGCAGCTTGGCCTGGCATGAGCAGTTCTTC.

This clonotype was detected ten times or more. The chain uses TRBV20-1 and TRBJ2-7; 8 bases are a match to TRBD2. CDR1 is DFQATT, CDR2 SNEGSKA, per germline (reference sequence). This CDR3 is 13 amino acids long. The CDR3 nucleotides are TGCAGCGCCTCGGCTAGCGGGTACTACGAGCAGTACTTC. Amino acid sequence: CSASASGYYEQYF.

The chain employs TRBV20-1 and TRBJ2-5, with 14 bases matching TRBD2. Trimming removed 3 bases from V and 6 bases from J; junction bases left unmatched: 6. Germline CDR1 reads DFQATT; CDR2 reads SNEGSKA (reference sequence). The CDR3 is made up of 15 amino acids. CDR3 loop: CSARAGTSGGKTQYF. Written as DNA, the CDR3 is TGCAGTGCTAGGGCCGGGACTAGCGGGGGAAAGACCCAGTACTTC.

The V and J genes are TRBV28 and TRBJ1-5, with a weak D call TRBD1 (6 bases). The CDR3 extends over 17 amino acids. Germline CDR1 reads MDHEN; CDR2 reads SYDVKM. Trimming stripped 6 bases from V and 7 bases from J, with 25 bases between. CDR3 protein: CASSHGRTRTEIQPQHF. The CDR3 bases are TGTGCCAGCAGCCACGGAAGGACTCGGACAGAGATACAGCCCCAGCATTTT.